These T cell receptor beta chains were read from a single sample in a study of blood T cell repertoires in COVID-19. TCRdb's table, derived via immunoSEQ multiplex PCR, lists solely in-frame clones and lacks some. Of 200,000 or so clones in the sample, about 88% were seen once. The material sequenced was peripheral blood. These receptors were collected from a man over 45 with COVID-19, enrolled during active disease. The CDR3 runs from the conserved cysteine through the conserved F or W. The order of the fields is V gene, CDR3 protein.

V gene: TRBV7-2; CDR3 protein: CASSLADPAGTYNEQFF
V gene: TRBV10-3; CDR3 protein: CAIRVENEQFF
V gene: TRBV30; CDR3 protein: CAWIRSGGLTSTDTQYF
V gene: TRBV28; CDR3 protein: CASIRQGFGQPQHF
V gene: TRBV6-4; CDR3 protein: CASSEGQGAHETQYF
V gene: TRBV3-1/TRBV3-2; CDR3 protein: CASSQGSNRGQPQHF
V gene: TRBV19; CDR3 protein: CASSTGQGGGNQPQHF
V gene: TRBV11-2; CDR3 protein: CASSLGSGGGYEQYF
V gene: TRBV7-9; CDR3 protein: CASSLASTGVFKNEQFF
V gene: TRBV12-3/TRBV12-4; CDR3 protein: CASSLVEETQYF
V gene: TRBV5-4; CDR3 protein: CASSRTGTREYNEQFF
V gene: TRBV18; CDR3 protein: CASSPQEGFASPLHF
V gene: TRBV3-1/TRBV3-2; CDR3 protein: CASRGDRGGEQYF
V gene: TRBV30; CDR3 protein: CAWSPVASGELFF
V gene: TRBV27; CDR3 protein: CASSLGQPNTEAFF
V gene: TRBV10-3; CDR3 protein: CATGLGQADEKLFF
V gene: TRBV11-2; CDR3 protein: CASSLVSETQYF
V gene: TRBV11-2; CDR3 protein: CASSLTDRGPINSPLHF
V gene: TRBV7-9; CDR3 protein: CASSWTSGGIDEQYF
V gene: TRBV6-1; CDR3 protein: CASSEVAGSYGYTF
V gene: TRBV4-3; CDR3 protein: CASSQDWLAGGPQRETQYF
V gene: TRBV24-1; CDR3 protein: CATSSDSNTEAFF
V gene: TRBV6-5; CDR3 protein: CASSYSSGGGTETQYF
V gene: TRBV5-1; CDR3 protein: CASSFGGASGPHEQYF
V gene: TRBV18; CDR3 protein: CASSLGTGVREQFF
V gene: TRBV7-2; CDR3 protein: CASSPWLAGGPEQYF
V gene: TRBV5-6; CDR3 protein: CASSSGTGGPTGNIQYF
V gene: TRBV7-9; CDR3 protein: CASSSGTSGYNEQFF
V gene: TRBV27; CDR3 protein: CASSAGGTGGGTNYGYTF
V gene: TRBV19; CDR3 protein: CASSDRDRGSYEQYF
V gene: TRBV5-4; CDR3 protein: CASSHPSRDEQFF
V gene: TRBV19; CDR3 protein: CASSTRTGWAEKLFF
V gene: TRBV18; CDR3 protein: CASSADRNTGELFF
V gene: TRBV28; CDR3 protein: CASTGGQPQHF
V gene: TRBV28; CDR3 protein: CASSPPARGGGTTDTQYF
V gene: TRBV6-1; CDR3 protein: CASSDFDGMNYGYTF
V gene: TRBV30; CDR3 protein: CAWTGGSEQGAYYEQYF
V gene: TRBV5-1; CDR3 protein: CASSYQGAYTDTQYF
V gene: TRBV18; CDR3 protein: CASSPTDRVTEAFF
V gene: TRBV5-6; CDR3 protein: CASSLRPGQGPGTQYF
V gene: TRBV28; CDR3 protein: CASSLAGMGNEKLFF
V gene: TRBV5-1; CDR3 protein: CASSPEGGNTGELFF
V gene: TRBV5-1; CDR3 protein: CASSLVGTDTQYF
V gene: TRBV19; CDR3 protein: CASRTQGAETQYF
V gene: TRBV19; CDR3 protein: CASSFIRTRGVNNEQFF
V gene: TRBV5-1; CDR3 protein: CASSLAGTGSPLHF
V gene: TRBV28; CDR3 protein: CASVSPTGGGYQPQHF
V gene: TRBV25-1; CDR3 protein: CASGQISTDTQYF
V gene: TRBV10-1; CDR3 protein: CASSVGGGAYNEQFF
V gene: TRBV7-2; CDR3 protein: CASSSQTGPYEQYF
V gene: TRBV5-8; CDR3 protein: CASSGGLAGGFNEQFF
V gene: TRBV7-2; CDR3 protein: CASSYRDRSYGYTF
V gene: TRBV10-3; CDR3 protein: CAISETGFEQFF
V gene: TRBV4-2; CDR3 protein: CASSQDRTLRLAPNTGELFF
V gene: TRBV6-6; CDR3 protein: CASMENTGGEQFF